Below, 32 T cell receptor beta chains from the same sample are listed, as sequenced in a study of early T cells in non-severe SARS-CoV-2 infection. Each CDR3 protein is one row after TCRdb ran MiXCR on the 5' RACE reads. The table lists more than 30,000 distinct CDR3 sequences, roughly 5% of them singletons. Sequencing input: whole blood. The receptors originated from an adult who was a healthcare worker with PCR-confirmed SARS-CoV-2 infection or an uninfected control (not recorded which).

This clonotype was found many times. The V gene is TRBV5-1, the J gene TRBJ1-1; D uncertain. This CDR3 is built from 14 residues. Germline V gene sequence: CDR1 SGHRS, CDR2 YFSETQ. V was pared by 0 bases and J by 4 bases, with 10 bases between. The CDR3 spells CASSLGGYTTEAFF. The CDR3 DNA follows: TGCGCCAGCAGCTTGGGCGGATATACCACTGAAGCTTTCTTT.

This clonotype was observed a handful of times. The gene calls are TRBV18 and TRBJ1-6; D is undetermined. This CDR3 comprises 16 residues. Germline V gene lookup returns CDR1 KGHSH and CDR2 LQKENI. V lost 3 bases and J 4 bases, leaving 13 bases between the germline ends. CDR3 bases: TGTGCCAGCTCACCTTGGGCAGGTGCTTATAATTCACCCCTCCACTTT. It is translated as CASSPWAGAYNSPLHF.

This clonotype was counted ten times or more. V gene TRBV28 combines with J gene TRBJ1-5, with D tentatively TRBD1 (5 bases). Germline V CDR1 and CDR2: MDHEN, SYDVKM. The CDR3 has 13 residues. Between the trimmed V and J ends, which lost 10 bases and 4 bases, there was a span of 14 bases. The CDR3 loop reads CATHFRVNQPQHF. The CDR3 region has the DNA TGTGCCACCCATTTCAGGGTTAATCAGCCCCAGCATTTT.

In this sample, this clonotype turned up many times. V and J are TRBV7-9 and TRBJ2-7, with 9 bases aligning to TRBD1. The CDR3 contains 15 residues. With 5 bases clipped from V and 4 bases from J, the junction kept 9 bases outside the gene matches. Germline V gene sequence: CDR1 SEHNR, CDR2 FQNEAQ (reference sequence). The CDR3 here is CASSGFTGGRYEQYF. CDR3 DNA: TGTGCCAGCAGCGGATTCACAGGGGGCCGTTACGAGCAGTACTTC.

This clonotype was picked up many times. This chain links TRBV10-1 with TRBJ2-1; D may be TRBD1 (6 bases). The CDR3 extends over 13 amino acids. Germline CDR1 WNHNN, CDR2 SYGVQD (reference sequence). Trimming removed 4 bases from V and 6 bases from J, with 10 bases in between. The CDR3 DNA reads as TGCGCCAGCAGTGGAGGGGGACGCAATGAGCAGTTCTTC. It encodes CASSGGGRNEQFF.

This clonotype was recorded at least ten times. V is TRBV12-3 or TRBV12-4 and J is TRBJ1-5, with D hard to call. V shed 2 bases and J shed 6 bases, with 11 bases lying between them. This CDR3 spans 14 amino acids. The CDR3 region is CASSLSGIGQPQHF. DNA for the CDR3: TGTGCCAGCAGTTTATCGGGTATCGGTCAGCCCCAGCATTTT.

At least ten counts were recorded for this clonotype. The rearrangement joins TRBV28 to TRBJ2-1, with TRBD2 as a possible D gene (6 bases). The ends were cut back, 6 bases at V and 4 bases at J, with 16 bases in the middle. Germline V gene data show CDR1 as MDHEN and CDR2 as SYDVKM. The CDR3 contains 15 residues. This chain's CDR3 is CASSAAGLRYNEQFF. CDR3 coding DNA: TGTGCCAGCAGCGCTGCGGGGCTCCGATACAATGAGCAGTTCTTC.

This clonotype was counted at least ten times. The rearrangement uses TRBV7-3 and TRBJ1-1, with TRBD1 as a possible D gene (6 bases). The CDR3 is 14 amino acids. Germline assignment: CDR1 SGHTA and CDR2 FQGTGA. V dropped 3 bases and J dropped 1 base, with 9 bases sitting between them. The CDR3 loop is CASSFAGENTEAFF. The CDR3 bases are TGTGCCAGCAGCTTTGCAGGGGAGAACACTGAAGCTTTCTTT.

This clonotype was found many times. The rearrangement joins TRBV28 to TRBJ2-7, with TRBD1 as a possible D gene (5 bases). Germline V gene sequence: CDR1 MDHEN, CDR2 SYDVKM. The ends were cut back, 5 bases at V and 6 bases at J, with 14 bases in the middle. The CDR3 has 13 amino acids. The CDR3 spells CASSQAQGSEQYF. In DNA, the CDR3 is TGTGCCAGCAGTCAAGCCCAGGGCTCCGAGCAGTACTTC.

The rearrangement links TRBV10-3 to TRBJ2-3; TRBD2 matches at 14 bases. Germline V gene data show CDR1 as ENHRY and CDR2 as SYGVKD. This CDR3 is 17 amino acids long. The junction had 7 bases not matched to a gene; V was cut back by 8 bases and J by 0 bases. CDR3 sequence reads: CAIGGTSGRASTDTQYF. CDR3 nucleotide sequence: TGTGCCATCGGAGGGACTAGCGGGAGAGCTAGCACAGATACGCAGTATTTT.

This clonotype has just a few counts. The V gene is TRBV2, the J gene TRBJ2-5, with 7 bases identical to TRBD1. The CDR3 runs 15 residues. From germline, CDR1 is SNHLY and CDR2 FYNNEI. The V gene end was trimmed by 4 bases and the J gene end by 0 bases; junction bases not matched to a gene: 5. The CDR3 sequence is CASSVTGWDQETQYF. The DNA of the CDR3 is TGTGCCAGCAGTGTGACAGGGTGGGACCAAGAGACCCAGTACTTC.

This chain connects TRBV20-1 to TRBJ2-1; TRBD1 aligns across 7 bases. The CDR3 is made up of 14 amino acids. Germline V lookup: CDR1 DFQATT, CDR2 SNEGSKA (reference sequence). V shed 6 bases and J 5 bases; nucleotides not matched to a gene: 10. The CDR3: CSARRTGPNNEQFF. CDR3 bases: TGCAGTGCCCGAAGGACAGGACCTAACAATGAGCAGTTCTTC.

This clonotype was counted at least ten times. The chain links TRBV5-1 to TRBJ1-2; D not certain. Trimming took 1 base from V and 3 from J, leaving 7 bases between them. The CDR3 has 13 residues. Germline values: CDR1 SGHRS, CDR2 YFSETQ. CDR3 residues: CASSLNRHYGYTF. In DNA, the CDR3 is TGCGCCAGCAGCTTGAACCGACACTATGGCTACACCTTC.

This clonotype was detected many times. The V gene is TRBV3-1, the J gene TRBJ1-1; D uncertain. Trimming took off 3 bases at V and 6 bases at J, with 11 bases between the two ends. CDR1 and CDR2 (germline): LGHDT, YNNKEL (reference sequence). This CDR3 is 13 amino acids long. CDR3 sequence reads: CASSHLTVAEAFF. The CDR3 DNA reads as TGTGCCAGCAGCCATCTCACGGTCGCTGAAGCTTTCTTT. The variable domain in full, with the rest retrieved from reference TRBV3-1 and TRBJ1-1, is DTAVSQTPKYLVTQMGNDKSIKCEQNLGHDTMYWYKQDSKKFLKIMFSYNNKELIINETVPNRFSPKSPDKAHLNLHINSLELGDSAVYFCASSHLTVAEAFFGQGTRLTVV.

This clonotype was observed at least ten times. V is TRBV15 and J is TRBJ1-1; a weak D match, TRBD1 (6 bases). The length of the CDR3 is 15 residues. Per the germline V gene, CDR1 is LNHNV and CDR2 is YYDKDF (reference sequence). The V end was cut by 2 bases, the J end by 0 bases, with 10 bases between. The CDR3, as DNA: TGTGCCACCAGCAGATCCGGGACACTGAACACTGAAGCTTTCTTT. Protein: CATSRSGTLNTEAFF.

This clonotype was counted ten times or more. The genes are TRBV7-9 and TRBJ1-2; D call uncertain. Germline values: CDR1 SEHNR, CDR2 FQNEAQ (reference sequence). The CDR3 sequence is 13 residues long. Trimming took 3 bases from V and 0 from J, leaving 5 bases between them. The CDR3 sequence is CASSFPPNYGYTF. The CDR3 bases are TGTGCCAGCAGCTTCCCACCTAACTATGGCTACACCTTC.

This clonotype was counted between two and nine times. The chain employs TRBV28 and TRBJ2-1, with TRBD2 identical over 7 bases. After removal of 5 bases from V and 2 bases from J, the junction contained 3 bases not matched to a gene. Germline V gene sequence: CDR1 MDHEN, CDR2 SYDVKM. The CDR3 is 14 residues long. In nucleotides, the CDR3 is TGTGCCAGCAGTGGTAGCGGGCCCTACAATGAGCAGTTCTTC. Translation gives CASSGSGPYNEQFF.

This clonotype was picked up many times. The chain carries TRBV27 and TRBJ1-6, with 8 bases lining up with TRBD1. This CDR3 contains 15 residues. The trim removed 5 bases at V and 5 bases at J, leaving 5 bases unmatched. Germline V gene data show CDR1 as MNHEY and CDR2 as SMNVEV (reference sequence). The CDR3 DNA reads TGTGCCAGCAGTCCGGGGACAGGTGATAATTCACCCCTCCACTTT. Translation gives CASSPGTGDNSPLHF.

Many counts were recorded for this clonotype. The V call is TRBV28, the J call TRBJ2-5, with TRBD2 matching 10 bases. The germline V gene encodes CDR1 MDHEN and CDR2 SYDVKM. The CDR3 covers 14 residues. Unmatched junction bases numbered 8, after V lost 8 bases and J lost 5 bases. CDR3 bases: TGTGCCAGCCGACGAAGCGGGAGGGTGGAGACCCAGTACTTC. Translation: CASRRSGRVETQYF.

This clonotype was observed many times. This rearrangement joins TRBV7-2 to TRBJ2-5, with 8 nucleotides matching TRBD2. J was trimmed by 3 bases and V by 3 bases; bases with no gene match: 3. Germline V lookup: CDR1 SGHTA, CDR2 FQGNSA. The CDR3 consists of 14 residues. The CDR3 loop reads CASSLRGAKETQYF. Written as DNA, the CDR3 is TGTGCCAGCAGCTTGCGGGGGGCTAAAGAGACCCAGTACTTC.

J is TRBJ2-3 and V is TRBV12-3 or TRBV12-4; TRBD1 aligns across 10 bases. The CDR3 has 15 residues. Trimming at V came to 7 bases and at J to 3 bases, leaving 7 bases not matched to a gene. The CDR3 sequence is CASTLRDRGTDTQYF. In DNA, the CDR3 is TGTGCCAGCACCCTCCGGGACAGGGGTACAGATACGCAGTATTTT.

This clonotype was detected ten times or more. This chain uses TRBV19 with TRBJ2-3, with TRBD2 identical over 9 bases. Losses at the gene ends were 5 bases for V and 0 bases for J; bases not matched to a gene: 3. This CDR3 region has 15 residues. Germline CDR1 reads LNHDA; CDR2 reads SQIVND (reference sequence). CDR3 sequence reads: CASSLGLASTDTQYF. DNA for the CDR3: TGTGCCAGTAGTCTCGGACTAGCGAGCACAGATACGCAGTATTTT.

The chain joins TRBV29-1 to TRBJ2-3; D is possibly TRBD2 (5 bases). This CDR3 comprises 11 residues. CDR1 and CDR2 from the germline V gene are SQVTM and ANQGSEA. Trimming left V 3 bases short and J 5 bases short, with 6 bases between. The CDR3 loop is CSVDEGDTQYF. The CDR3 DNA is TGCAGCGTTGATGAGGGAGATACGCAGTATTTT.

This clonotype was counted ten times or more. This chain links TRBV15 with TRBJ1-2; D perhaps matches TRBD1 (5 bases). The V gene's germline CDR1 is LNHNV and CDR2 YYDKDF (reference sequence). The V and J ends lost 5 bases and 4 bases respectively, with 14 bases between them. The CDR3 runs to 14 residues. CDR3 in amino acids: CATSPRTSSYGYTF. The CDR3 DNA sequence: TGTGCCACCAGCCCCCGGACAAGTTCCTATGGCTACACCTTC.

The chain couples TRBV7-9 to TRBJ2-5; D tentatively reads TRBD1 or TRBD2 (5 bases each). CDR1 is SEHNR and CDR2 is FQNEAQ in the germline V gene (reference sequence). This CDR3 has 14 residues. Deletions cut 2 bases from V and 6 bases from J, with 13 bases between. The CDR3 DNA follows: TGTGCCAGCAGCTTAAATTACGGGACGCAGACCCAGTACTTC. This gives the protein CASSLNYGTQTQYF.

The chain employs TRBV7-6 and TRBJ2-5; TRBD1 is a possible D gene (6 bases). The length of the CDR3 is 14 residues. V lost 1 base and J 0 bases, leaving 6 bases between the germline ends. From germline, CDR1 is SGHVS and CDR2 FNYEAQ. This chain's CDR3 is CASSLGGHQETQYF. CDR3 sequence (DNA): TGTGCCAGCAGCTTAGGGGGGCACCAAGAGACCCAGTACTTC.

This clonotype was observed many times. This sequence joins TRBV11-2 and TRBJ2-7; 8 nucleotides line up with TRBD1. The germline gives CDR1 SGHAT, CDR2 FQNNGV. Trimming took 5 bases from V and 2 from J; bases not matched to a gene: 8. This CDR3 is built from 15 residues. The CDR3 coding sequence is TGTGCCAGCAGCCCACGGACAGGGTTGGCCTACGAGCAGTACTTC. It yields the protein CASSPRTGLAYEQYF.

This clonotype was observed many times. Here the CDR3 reads CASSPRPAFREQFF. CDR3 bases: TGTGCCAGCAGCCCCCGTCCTGCCTTTCGTGAGCAGTTCTTC. The chain links TRBV7-6 to TRBJ2-1, with no clear D. The V end was cut by 5 bases, the J end by 9 bases, with 17 bases between. The CDR3 runs 14 residues. Germline V CDR1 and CDR2: SGHVS, FNYEAQ.

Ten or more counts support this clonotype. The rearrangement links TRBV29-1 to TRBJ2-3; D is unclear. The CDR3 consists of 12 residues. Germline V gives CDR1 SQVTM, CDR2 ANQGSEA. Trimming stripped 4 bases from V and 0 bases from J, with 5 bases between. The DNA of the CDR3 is TGCAGCGTTGTGGTGAGCACAGATACGCAGTATTTT. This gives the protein CSVVVSTDTQYF.

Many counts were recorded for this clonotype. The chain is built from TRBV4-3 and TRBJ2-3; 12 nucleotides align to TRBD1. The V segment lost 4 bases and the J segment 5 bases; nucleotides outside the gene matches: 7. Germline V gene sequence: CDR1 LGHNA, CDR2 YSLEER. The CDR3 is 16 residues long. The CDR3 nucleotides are TGCGCCAGCAGCCGCACGGGACAGGGGGCCTTAGATACGCAGTATTTT. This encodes CASSRTGQGALDTQYF.

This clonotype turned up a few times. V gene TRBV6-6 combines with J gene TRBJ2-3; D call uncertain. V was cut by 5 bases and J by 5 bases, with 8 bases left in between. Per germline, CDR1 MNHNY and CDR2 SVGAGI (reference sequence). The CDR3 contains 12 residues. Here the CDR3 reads CASSQERDTQYF. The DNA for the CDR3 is TGTGCCAGCAGTCAGGAGAGAGATACGCAGTATTTT.

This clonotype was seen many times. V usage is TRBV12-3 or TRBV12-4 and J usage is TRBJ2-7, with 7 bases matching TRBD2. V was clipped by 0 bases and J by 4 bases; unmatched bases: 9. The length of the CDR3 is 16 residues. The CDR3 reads CASSLAGLAARYEQYF. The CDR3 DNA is TGTGCCAGCAGTTTAGCAGGGCTAGCGGCCAGGTACGAGCAGTACTTC.